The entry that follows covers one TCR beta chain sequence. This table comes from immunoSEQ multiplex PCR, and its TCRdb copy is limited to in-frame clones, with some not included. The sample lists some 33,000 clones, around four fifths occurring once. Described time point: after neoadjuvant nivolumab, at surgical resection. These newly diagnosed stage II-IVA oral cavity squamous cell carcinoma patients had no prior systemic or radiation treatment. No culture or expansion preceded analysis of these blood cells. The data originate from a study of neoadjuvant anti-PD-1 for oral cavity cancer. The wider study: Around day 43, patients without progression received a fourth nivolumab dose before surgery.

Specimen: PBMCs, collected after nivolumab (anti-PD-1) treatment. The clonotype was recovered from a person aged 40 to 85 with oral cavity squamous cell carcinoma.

The CDR3 reads CASSLPRGTEAFF. The CDR3 DNA follows: TGTGCCAGCAGCCTCCCCAGGGGCACTGAAGCTTTCTTT. The chain is built from TRBV5-6 and TRBJ1-1, with D possibly matching TRBD1 (6 bases). The ends were cut back, 4 bases at V and 4 bases at J, with 11 bases in the middle. This CDR3 has 13 amino acids. Germline V gives CDR1 SGHDT, CDR2 YYEEEE.